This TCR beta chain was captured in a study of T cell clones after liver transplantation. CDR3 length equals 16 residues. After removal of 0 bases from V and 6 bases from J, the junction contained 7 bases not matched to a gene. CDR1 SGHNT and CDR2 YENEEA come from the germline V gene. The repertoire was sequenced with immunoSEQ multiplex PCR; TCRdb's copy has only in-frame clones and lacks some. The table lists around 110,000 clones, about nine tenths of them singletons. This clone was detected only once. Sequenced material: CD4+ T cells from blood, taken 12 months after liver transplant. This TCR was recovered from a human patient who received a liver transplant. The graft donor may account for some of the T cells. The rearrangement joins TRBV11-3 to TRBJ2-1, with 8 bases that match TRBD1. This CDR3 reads CASSLDPKTGGNEQFF. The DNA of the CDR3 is TGTGCCAGCAGCTTAGATCCCAAAACAGGGGGCAATGAGCAGTTCTTC.